This T cell receptor beta chain was recorded in a study of T cells after yellow fever vaccination (dated by TCRdb to between 2019 and 2020). Concerning the study at large: The SMART-Seq v4 Ultra Low Input RNA kit was used to prepare libraries from fractions with low cell numbers. To follow T-cell clones before and after both primary and booster YFV17D yellow fever vaccination, bulk TCR alpha and beta repertoires underwent longitudinal sequencing. Two healthy male donors, one aged 18 to 30 and one aged 30 to 40 years, made up the cohort. Blood was collected at multiple timepoints before and after primary and secondary immunization, and bulk PBMC replicates and cell subsets were isolated.

The treatment or condition label corresponds to: live attenuated yellow fever vaccine strain. At each blood-draw timepoint, two biological replicates of bulk PBMCs were collected. A standard Ficoll-Paque protocol was used to isolate PBMCs from peripheral blood. TriZol was used to extract RNA from bulk PBMCs, CD4 and CD8 fractions, and dextramer-positive and dextramer-negative fractions. CDR1 MNHEY and CDR2 SVGAGI were looked up in the germline V gene. Including the terminal cysteine and phenylalanine, the CDR3 comprises 13 residues. Only the CDR3 portion is preserved as DNA: 39 bases, with reading frame beginning at the first base. V loses 7 bases of germline sequence and J loses 4 bases, and the interval between the two ends is 11 bases. The reads were generated on an Illumina NovaSeq 6000. TCR cDNA was synthesized by 5'RACE template switching, which introduced a universal primer site and unique molecular identifiers. cDNA synthesis was primed from both the TCR alpha and TCR beta constant segments. Library amplification involved two PCR steps, and the second step added sample barcodes and sequencing adapters. Sequencing of libraries was performed on Illumina HiSeq 2500 (2x100 bp) or NovaSeq (2x150 bp). The authors' analysis ran thus. Reads were demultiplexed and collapsed into UMI consensus sequences with MIGEC, and V(D)J alignment was performed with MiXCR. Clonotypes responding to the vaccine were identified with edgeR on replicate PBMC samples, with the criteria of FDR below 0.01 and a log2 fold change above 5 up to day 15. CD4 or CD8 identity was assigned to each bulk clonotype according to whether the clonotype was present at higher abundance in the sequenced CD4 repertoire or the sequenced CD8 repertoire. TCRdb took the public reads, trimmed them with fastp at Q25, ran MiXCR for clone calling and kept in-frame beta chains. CDR3 protein sequences are deduplicated, and each keeps its most common genes and DNA. The V and J calls and clone size come from TCRdb's table, not from the authors' own analysis. Here the sample has 310,000 or so distinct CDR3 sequences; roughly 4% occur a single time. The top ten clones comprise around 24% of the sample.

Notes on this clonotype: The antigen it recognizes is unknown. No quality values exist for individual bases; no much larger clone is one base distant.

Summary of the overall study and its limitations: FACS-sorted repertoires could contain abundant contaminating clonotypes from the bulk population, so computational filtering was required. The study included only two donors, which limits how far the findings can be generalized. A small fraction of clonotypes appeared in both the CD4 and CD8 compartments, likely as a result of convergent recombination. The secondary T-cell response was found to be weaker but faster than the primary response, with a peak reached on day 5 rather than on day 15. After the booster, most of the clones that had expanded following primary vaccination were detected again (just under 97% of CD4 and roughly 90% of CD8), which suggests that memory was broadly maintained.

This chain is built from TRBV6-5 and TRBJ1-3; confidence is insufficient to name the D gene. The source of this sequence is a man between 18 and 35 years old who received the YFV17D yellow fever vaccine. The sample here was PBMCs, taken on the day of the yellow fever booster vaccination. CDR3 reads: CASTRGSGNTIYF. The DNA sequence is TGTGCCAGCACCCGAGGGTCCGGAAACACCATATATTTT.